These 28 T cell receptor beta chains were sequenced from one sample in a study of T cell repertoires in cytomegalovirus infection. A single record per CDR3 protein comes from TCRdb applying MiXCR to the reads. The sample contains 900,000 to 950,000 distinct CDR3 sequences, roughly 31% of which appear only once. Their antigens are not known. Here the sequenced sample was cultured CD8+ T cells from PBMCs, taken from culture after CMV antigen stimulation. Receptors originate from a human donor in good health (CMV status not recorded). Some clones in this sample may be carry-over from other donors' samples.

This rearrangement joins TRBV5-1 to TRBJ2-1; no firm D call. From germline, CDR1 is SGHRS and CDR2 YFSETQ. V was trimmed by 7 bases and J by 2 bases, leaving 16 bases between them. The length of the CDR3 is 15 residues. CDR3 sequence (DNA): TGCGCCAGCGGGTTGGTTGAGTTTACCTACAATGAGCAGTTCTTC. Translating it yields CASGLVEFTYNEQFF.

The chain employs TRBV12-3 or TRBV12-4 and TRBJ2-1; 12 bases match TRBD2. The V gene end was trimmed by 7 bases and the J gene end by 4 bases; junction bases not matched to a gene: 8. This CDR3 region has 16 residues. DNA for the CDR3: TGTGCCAGCATCCCCCCCGGACTAGCGGGATACAATGAGCAGTTCTTC. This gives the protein CASIPPGLAGYNEQFF.

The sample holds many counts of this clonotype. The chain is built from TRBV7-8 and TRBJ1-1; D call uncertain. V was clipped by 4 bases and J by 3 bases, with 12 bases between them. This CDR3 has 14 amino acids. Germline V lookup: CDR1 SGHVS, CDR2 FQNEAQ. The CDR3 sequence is CASSSGMGHTEAFF. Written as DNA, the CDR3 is TGTGCCAGCAGCTCGGGGATGGGTCACACTGAAGCTTTCTTT.

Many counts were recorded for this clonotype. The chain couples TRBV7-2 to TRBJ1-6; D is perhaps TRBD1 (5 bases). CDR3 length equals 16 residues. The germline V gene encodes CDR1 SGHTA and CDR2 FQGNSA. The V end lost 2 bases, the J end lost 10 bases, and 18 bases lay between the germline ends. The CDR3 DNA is TGTGCCAGCAGCTTATCGAGGGGATACTTAAAATCACCCCTCCACTTT. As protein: CASSLSRGYLKSPLHF.

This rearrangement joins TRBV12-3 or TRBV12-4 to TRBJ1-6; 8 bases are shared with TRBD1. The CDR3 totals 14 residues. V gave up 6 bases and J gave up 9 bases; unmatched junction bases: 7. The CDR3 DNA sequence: TGTGCCAGCAGGGGACAGGAGGGGGGTTCACCCCTCCACTTT. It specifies CASRGQEGGSPLHF.

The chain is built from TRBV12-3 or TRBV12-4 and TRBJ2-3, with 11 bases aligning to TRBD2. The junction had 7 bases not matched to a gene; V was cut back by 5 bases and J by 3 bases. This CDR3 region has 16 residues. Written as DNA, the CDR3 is TGTGCCAGCAGTGTTAGCGGGGGGGGCGTGACAGATACGCAGTATTTT. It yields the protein CASSVSGGGVTDTQYF.

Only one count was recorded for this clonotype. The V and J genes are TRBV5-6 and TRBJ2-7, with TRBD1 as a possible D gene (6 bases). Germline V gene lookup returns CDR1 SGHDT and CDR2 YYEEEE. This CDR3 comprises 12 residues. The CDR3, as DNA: TGTGTCAGCAGCCAGGGGTATATCGAGCAGTACGTC. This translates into CVSSQGYIEQYV.

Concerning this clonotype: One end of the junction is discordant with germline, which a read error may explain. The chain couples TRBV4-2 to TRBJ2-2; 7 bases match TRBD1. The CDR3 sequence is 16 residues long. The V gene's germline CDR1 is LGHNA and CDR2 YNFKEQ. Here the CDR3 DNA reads TGTGTCAGCAGCGCAAGGACAGGAACGAACACCGGGGAGCTGTTTTTT. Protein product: CVSSARTGTNTGELFF.

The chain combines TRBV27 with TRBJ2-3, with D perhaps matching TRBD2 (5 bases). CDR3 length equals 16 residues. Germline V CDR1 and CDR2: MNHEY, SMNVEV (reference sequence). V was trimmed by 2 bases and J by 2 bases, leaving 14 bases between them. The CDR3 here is CASSLTGSRFTDTQYF. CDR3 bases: TGTGCCAGCAGTTTAACGGGGAGCAGGTTCACAGATACGCAGTATTTT.

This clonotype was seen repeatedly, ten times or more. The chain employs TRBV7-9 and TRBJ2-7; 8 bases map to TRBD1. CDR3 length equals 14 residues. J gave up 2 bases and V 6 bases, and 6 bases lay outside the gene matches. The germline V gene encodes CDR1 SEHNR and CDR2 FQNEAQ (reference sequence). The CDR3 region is CASSRSTGAYEQYF. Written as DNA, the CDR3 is TGTGCCAGCAGTCGATCGACAGGGGCCTACGAGCAGTACTTC.

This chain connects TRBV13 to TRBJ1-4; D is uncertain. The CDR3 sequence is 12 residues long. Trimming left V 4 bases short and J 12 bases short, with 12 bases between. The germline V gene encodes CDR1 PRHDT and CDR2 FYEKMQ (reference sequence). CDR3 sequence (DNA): TGTGCCAGCAGCTCCTATCGGAGGGAACTGTTTTTT. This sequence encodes CASSSYRRELFF. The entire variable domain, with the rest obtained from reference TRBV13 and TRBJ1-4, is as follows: AAGVIQSPRHLIKEKRETATLKCYPIPRHDTVYWYQQGPGQDPQFLISFYEKMQSDKGSIPDRFSAQQFSDYHSELNMSSLELGDSALYFCASSSYRRELFFGSGTQLSVL.

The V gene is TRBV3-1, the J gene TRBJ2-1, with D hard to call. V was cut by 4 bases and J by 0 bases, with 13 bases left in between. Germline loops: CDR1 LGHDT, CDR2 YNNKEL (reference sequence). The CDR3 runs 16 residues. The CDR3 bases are TGTGCCAGCAGCCTACGACCGTTGAGCTCCTACAATGAGCAGTTCTTC. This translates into CASSLRPLSSYNEQFF.

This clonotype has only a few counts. The CDR3 loop is CASSFGTAAKNIQYF. DNA of the CDR3: TGCGCCAGCAGCTTCGGGACAGCCGCCAAAAACATTCAGTACTTC. The V and J genes are TRBV4-1 and TRBJ2-4, with TRBD1 matching over 7 bases. V gave up 5 bases and J gave up 1 base; unmatched junction bases: 5. Germline lookup yields CDR1 MGHRA and CDR2 YSYEKL. The CDR3 length is 15 residues.

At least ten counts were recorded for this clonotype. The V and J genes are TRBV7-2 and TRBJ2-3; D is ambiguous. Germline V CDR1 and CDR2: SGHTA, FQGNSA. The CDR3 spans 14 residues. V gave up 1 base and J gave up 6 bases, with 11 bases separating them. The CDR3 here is CASSLESRRDTQYF. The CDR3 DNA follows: TGTGCCAGCAGCTTAGAAAGTCGTAGGGATACGCAGTATTTT.

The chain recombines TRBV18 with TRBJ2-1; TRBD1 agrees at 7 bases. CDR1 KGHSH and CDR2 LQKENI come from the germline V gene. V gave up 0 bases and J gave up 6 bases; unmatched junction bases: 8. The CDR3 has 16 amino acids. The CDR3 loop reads CASSPPRDSPANEQFF. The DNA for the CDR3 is TGTGCCAGCTCACCACCGAGGGACAGCCCGGCCAATGAGCAGTTCTTC.

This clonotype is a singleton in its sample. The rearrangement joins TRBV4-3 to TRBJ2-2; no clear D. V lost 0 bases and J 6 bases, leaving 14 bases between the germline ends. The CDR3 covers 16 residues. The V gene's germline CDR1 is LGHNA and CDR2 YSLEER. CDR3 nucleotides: TGCGCCAGCAGCCAAGAATGGGCCGGTGAACCCGGGGAGCTGTTTTTT. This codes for CASSQEWAGEPGELFF.

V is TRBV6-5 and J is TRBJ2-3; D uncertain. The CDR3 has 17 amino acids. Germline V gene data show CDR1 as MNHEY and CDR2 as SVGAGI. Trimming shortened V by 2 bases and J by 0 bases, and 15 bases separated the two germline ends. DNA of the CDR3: TGTGCCAGCAGTTACCAGCGCGAGGAATTTAGCACAGATACGCAGTATTTT. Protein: CASSYQREEFSTDTQYF.

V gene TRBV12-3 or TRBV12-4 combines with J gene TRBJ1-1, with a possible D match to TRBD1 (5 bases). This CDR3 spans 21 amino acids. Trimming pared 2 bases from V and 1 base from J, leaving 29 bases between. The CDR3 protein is CASSLRAFTGGKSTGNTEAFF. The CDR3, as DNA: TGTGCCAGCAGTTTAAGGGCCTTCACGGGGGGAAAGTCTACTGGGAACACTGAAGCTTTCTTT.

The CDR3 protein is CSATQGRGKKSTGELFF. CDR3 bases: TGCAGCGCTACACAGGGCAGGGGCAAAAAATCCACCGGGGAGCTGTTTTTT. V and J are TRBV29-1 and TRBJ2-2, with D possibly being TRBD1 (6 bases). This CDR3 contains 17 residues. V lost 7 bases and J 4 bases, leaving 25 bases between the germline ends. Germline CDR1 and CDR2: SQVTM and ANQGSEA.

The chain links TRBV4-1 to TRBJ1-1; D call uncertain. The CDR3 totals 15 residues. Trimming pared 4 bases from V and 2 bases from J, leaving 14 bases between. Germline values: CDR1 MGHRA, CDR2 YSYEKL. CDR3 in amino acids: CASSLEMRVNTEAFF. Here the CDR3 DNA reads TGCGCCAGCAGCCTCGAAATGAGGGTTAACACTGAAGCTTTCTTT.

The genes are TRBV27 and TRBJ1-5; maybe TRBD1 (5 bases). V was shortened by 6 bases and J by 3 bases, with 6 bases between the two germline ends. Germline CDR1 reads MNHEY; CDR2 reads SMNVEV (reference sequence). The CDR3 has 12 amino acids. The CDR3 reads CASRGLNQPQHF. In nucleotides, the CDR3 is TGTGCCAGCAGGGGGCTCAATCAGCCCCAGCATTTT.

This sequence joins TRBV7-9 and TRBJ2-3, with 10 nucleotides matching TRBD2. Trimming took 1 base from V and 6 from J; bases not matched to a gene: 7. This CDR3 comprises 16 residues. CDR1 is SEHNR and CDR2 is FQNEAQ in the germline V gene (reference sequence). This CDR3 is CASSLVLAGDSDTQYF. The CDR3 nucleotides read TGTGCCAGCAGCTTAGTTCTAGCGGGGGACTCCGATACGCAGTATTTT.

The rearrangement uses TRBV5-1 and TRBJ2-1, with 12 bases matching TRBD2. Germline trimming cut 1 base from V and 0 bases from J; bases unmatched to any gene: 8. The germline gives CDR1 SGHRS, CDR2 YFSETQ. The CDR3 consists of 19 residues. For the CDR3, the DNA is TGCGCCAGCAGCTTGATCGGGACTAGCGGGCTGAGCTCCTACAATGAGCAGTTCTTC. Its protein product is CASSLIGTSGLSSYNEQFF.

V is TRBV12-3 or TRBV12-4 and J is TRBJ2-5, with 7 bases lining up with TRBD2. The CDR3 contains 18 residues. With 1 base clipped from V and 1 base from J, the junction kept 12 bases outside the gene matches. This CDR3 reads CASSLEVSSGAFQETQYF. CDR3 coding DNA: TGTGCCAGCAGTTTAGAGGTTTCTAGCGGAGCCTTCCAAGAGACCCAGTACTTC.

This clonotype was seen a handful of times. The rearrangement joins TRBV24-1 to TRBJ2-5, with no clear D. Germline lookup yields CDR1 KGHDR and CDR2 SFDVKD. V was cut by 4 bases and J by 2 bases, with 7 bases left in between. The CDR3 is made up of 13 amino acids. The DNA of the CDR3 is TGTGCCACCAGTGAATGGCCTCAAGAGACCCAGTACTTC. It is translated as CATSEWPQETQYF.

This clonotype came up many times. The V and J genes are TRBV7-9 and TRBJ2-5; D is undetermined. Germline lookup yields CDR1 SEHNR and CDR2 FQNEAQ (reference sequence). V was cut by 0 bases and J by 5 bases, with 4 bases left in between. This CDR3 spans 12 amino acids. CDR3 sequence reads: CASSLAWETQYF. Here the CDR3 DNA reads TGTGCCAGCAGCTTAGCATGGGAGACCCAGTACTTC.

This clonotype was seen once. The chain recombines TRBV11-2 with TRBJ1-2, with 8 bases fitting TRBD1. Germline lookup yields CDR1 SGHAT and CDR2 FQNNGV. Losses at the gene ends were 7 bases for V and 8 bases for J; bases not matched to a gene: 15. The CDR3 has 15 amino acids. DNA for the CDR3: TGTGCCAGCACCACAGCGACAGGGGCTTTGGACGGCTACACCTTC. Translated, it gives CASTTATGALDGYTF.

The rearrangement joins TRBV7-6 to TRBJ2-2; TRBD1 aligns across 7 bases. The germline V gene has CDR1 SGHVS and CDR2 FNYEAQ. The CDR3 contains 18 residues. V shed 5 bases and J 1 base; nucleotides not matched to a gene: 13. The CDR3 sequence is CASSPSYLGTENTGELFF. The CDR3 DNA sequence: TGTGCCAGCAGCCCTAGCTACTTAGGGACAGAGAACACCGGGGAGCTGTTTTTT.